Below are 28 T cell receptor beta chains sequenced from a single sample in a study of T cells in tumors after PD-1 blockade. The repertoire was sequenced with immunoSEQ multiplex PCR; TCRdb's copy has only in-frame clones and lacks some. The table has about 47,000 clones, 79% seen once. The source material was PBMCs, sampled before anti-PD-1 treatment. The receptors originated from a human donor with basal cell carcinoma.

This clone appeared a single time. The rearrangement joins TRBV6-5 to TRBJ1-5, with TRBD1 matching 7 bases. The CDR3 contains 15 residues. Germline CDR1 is MNHEY and CDR2 is SVGAGI. J was trimmed by 4 bases and V by 6 bases; bases with no gene match: 9. The CDR3 protein is CASRTTGVGNQPQHF. In DNA form, the CDR3 reads TGTGCCAGCAGGACAACAGGGGTAGGAAATCAGCCCCAGCATTTT.

With regard to this clone: One end of the junction varies from germline; a read error may be responsible. The chain employs TRBV5-1 and TRBJ1-4; perhaps TRBD1 as D (5 bases). From germline, CDR1 is SGHRS and CDR2 YFSETQ. This CDR3 has 18 residues. This CDR3 is CASSPSGLLVATSEKLFF. The CDR3 DNA follows: TGCGCCAGCAGCCCCTCGGGACTCCTAGTTGCAACTAGTGAAAAACTGTTTTTT.

The chain has TRBV7-9 and TRBJ2-5; possibly TRBD1 for D (6 bases). The V gene's germline CDR1 is SEHNR and CDR2 FQNEAQ (reference sequence). The length of the CDR3 is 15 residues. The germline V and J ends were trimmed by 5 bases and 4 bases, with 17 bases remaining between them. Here the CDR3 DNA reads TGTGCCAGCAGCCCCGGGACATTAGGTGGAGAGACCCAGTACTTC. It yields the protein CASSPGTLGGETQYF.

The V and J genes are TRBV11-1 and TRBJ1-6; no clear D. The CDR3 has 14 amino acids. Germline V gene sequence: CDR1 SGHAT, CDR2 FQDESV (reference sequence). V lost 3 bases and J lost 8, with 11 bases in between. CDR3 in amino acids: CASSLGGLHSPLHF. For the CDR3, the DNA is TGTGCCAGCAGCTTGGGCGGACTTCATTCACCCCTCCACTTT.

The rearrangement links TRBV7-6 to TRBJ1-1; no definite D call. CDR3 length equals 13 residues. Trimming removed 5 bases from V and 4 bases from J, with 11 bases in between. Per the germline V gene, CDR1 is SGHVS and CDR2 is FNYEAQ. The CDR3 region has the DNA TGTGCCAGCAGCGATGACTTGGGCACTGAAGCTTTCTTT. The encoded protein is CASSDDLGTEAFF.

This clone was found once. The chain joins TRBV7-9 to TRBJ2-5; D uncertain. Trimming removed 3 bases at V and 2 bases at J, with 13 bases between. In germline, CDR1 is SEHNR, CDR2 FQNEAQ (reference sequence). The length of the CDR3 is 15 residues. The CDR3 DNA follows: TGTGCCAGCAGCTTTCACAGCAAGGCTCAAGAGACCCAGTACTTC. This codes for CASSFHSKAQETQYF.

This clone came up a few times. The J gene is TRBJ1-1, the V gene TRBV12-3 or TRBV12-4, with D tentatively TRBD1 (5 bases). The germline V and J ends were trimmed by 4 bases and 1 base, with 7 bases remaining between them. The CDR3 is 13 amino acids. CDR3 in DNA: TGTGCCAGCAGTTACCAGGGGAACACTGAAGCTTTCTTT. Encoded protein: CASSYQGNTEAFF.

As DNA, the CDR3 is TGTGCCTGGAGTCCTCTCACAGATACGCAGTATTTT. Translated: CAWSPLTDTQYF. The V call is TRBV30, the J call TRBJ2-3; D is ambiguous. The CDR3 spans 12 residues. The germline CDR1 and CDR2 sequences are GTSNPN and SVGIG (reference sequence). The V and J ends lost 2 bases and 2 bases respectively, with 5 bases between them. The full variable domain, in which reference TRBV30 and TRBJ2-3 provide the parts outside the CDR3, is SQTIHQWPATLVQPVGSPLSLECTVEGTSNPNLYWYRQAAGRGLQLLFYSVGIGQISSEVPQNLSASRPQDRQFILSSKKLLLSDSGFYLCAWSPLTDTQYFGPGTRLTVL.

The rearrangement joins TRBV29-1 to TRBJ2-2; TRBD1 matches 9 bases. Looked up from germline, CDR1 is SQVTM and CDR2 is ANQGSEA. The CDR3 runs to 14 residues. Unmatched junction bases numbered 7, after V lost 5 bases and J lost 6 bases. CDR3 bases: TGCAGCGTTTCCGGGACAGGGAGGTCCGGGGAGCTGTTTTTT. It specifies CSVSGTGRSGELFF.

This clone was seen a few times. This rearrangement joins TRBV5-6 to TRBJ1-2; no definite D call. V was shortened by 0 bases and J by 3 bases, with 3 bases between the two germline ends. The CDR3 contains 12 residues. Germline values: CDR1 SGHDT, CDR2 YYEEEE. The CDR3 coding sequence is TGTGCCAGCAGCTTGGAGTACTATGGCTACACCTTC. This codes for CASSLEYYGYTF.

The rearrangement uses TRBV6-5 and TRBJ1-5; TRBD1 matches 11 bases. V lost 6 bases, J lost 9 bases, and 4 bases stayed unmatched. Germline V CDR1 and CDR2: MNHEY, SVGAGI. The CDR3 covers 13 residues. CDR3 sequence: CASRTGQGGPQHF. DNA for the CDR3: TGTGCCAGCAGGACGGGACAGGGGGGGCCCCAGCATTTT.

This clone came up once. The chain is built from TRBV5-5 and TRBJ2-5; the D call may be TRBD1 or TRBD2 (6 bases each). V was trimmed by 3 bases and J by 5 bases, leaving 17 bases between them. Germline loops: CDR1 SGHKS, CDR2 YYEKEE (reference sequence). The CDR3 loop spans 15 amino acids. CDR3 sequence reads: CASSSTSGAGETQYF. CDR3 bases: TGTGCCAGCAGCTCAACCTCAGGGGCGGGGGAGACCCAGTACTTC. The complete variable domain, with remaining parts taken from reference TRBV5-5 and TRBJ2-5, reads DAGVTQSPTHLIKTRGQQVTLRCSPISGHKSVSWYQQVLGQGPQFIFQYYEKEERGRGNFPDRFSARQFPNYSSELNVNALLLGDSALYLCASSSTSGAGETQYFGPGTRLLVL.

J is TRBJ2-5 and V is TRBV6-5; the match to TRBD1 covers 9 bases. The CDR3 is 15 amino acids. V gave up 4 bases and J gave up 5 bases; unmatched junction bases: 8. Per germline, CDR1 MNHEY and CDR2 SVGAGI. CDR3 protein: CASSWGTGKEETQYF. DNA for the CDR3: TGTGCCAGCAGTTGGGGGACAGGGAAGGAGGAGACCCAGTACTTC.

The CDR3 coding sequence is TGTGCCAGCAGTTTATGGCAGGGGGCCCTGGATGGCTACACCTTC. Translation gives CASSLWQGALDGYTF. This chain uses TRBV28 with TRBJ1-2; 8 bases agree with TRBD1. Germline loops: CDR1 MDHEN, CDR2 SYDVKM. J was trimmed by 6 bases and V by 0 bases; bases with no gene match: 6. The CDR3 spans 15 residues.

This clone was detected only a few times. The CDR3: CASTPVGGRGTGELFF. The CDR3 DNA sequence: TGTGCCAGCACCCCCGTGGGGGGGCGAGGCACCGGGGAGCTGTTTTTT. V is TRBV2 and J is TRBJ2-2; possible D gene TRBD2, 7 bases. The CDR3 runs 16 residues. Germline assignment: CDR1 SNHLY and CDR2 FYNNEI. V gave up 7 bases and J gave up 4 bases, with 19 bases separating them.

This rearrangement joins TRBV11-2 to TRBJ1-5; D gene unclear. Per the germline V gene, CDR1 is SGHAT and CDR2 is FQNNGV. This CDR3 spans 14 amino acids. V lost 5 bases, J lost 3 bases, and 11 bases lay in between. The CDR3 loop is CASSHPGVNQPQHF. The DNA of the CDR3 is TGTGCCAGCAGCCATCCCGGAGTCAATCAGCCCCAGCATTTT.

The CDR3 bases are TGTGCCAGCAGCCCGTACACCTACAATGAGCAGTTCTTC. The encoded protein is CASSPYTYNEQFF. The J gene is TRBJ2-1, the V gene TRBV5-6; D unclear. The CDR3 spans 13 residues. With 4 bases removed from V and 2 bases from J, the gap between germline ends came to 7 bases. Germline lookup yields CDR1 SGHDT and CDR2 YYEEEE.

V gene TRBV7-2 combines with J gene TRBJ1-1; D gene unclear. Deletions cut 5 bases from V and 11 bases from J, with 9 bases between. The CDR3 is 10 amino acids. CDR1 SGHTA and CDR2 FQGNSA come from the germline V gene. The CDR3 DNA reads as TGTGCCAGCAGCGCTAGGGAGGCTTTCTTT. It yields the protein CASSAREAFF.

The chain uses TRBV11-1 and TRBJ2-1; 13 nucleotides match TRBD2. Per germline, CDR1 SGHAT and CDR2 FQDESV (reference sequence). J gave up 8 bases and V 3 bases, and 7 bases lay outside the gene matches. CDR3 length: 16 amino acids. Written as DNA, the CDR3 is TGTGCCAGCAGCTTTACTAGCGGGAGGGGGGAGGATGAGCAGTTCTTC. Translation: CASSFTSGRGEDEQFF.

The rearrangement joins TRBV5-3 to TRBJ1-5; TRBD1 agrees at 8 bases. TRBV5-3 is designated an ORF whose function remains uncertain. Germline trimming cut 2 bases from V and 0 bases from J; bases unmatched to any gene: 7. CDR3 length: 17 residues. CDR3 residues: CARSFSRGPNSNQPQHF. The CDR3, as DNA: TGTGCCAGAAGCTTCAGCAGGGGGCCAAATAGCAATCAGCCCCAGCATTTT.

The chain recombines TRBV4-1 with TRBJ1-1; a possible D gene is TRBD1 (6 bases). Germline V gives CDR1 MGHRA, CDR2 YSYEKL. The CDR3 sequence is 17 residues long. Trimming removed 0 bases at V and 0 bases at J, with 14 bases between. For the CDR3, the DNA is TGCGCCAGCAGCCAAGAGGTACAGGGCCTCATGAACACTGAAGCTTTCTTT. Translated: CASSQEVQGLMNTEAFF.

J is TRBJ2-2 and V is TRBV7-3, with D tentatively TRBD1 (6 bases). The CDR3 loop spans 15 amino acids. The V end was cut by 5 bases, the J end by 6 bases, with 16 bases between. Germline V gene sequence: CDR1 SGHTA, CDR2 FQGTGA. The CDR3 nucleotides read TGTGCCAGCAGCCACGGGCTAAAGGGGGCCGGGGAGCTGTTTTTT. Translating it yields CASSHGLKGAGELFF.

The rearrangement links TRBV9 to TRBJ2-2, with D hard to call. Germline-derived CDR1 and CDR2 are SGDLS and YYNGEE. The CDR3 runs 11 residues. With 5 bases removed from V and 6 bases from J, the gap between germline ends came to 5 bases. The CDR3, as DNA: TGTGCCAGCAGTCAGCCCGGGGAGCTGTTTTTT. Translation: CASSQPGELFF.

This sequence joins TRBV6-6 and TRBJ1-1; D call uncertain. Germline V lookup: CDR1 MNHNY, CDR2 SVGAGI (reference sequence). CDR3 length equals 11 residues. Trimming removed 8 bases at V and 1 base at J, with 5 bases between. The CDR3 sequence is CASHSNTEAFF. CDR3 nucleotides: TGTGCCAGCCACTCGAACACTGAAGCTTTCTTT.

The chain employs TRBV18 and TRBJ2-2; possibly TRBD1 for D (6 bases). CDR3 length equals 16 residues. CDR1 and CDR2 from the germline V gene are KGHSH and LQKENI. Trimming pared 5 bases from V and 4 bases from J, leaving 17 bases between. This CDR3 reads CASSRREQGLTGELFF. CDR3 in DNA: TGTGCCAGCTCAAGACGGGAACAGGGTCTCACCGGGGAGCTGTTTTTT.

The V gene is TRBV28, the J gene TRBJ2-7; no definite D call. Looked up from germline, CDR1 is MDHEN and CDR2 is SYDVKM. Trimming cost V 6 bases and J 6 bases, with 12 bases left between them. The CDR3 length is 12 residues. The CDR3: CASSTFISEQYF. CDR3 DNA: TGTGCCAGCAGCACCTTCATCAGCGAGCAGTACTTC.

V usage is TRBV28 and J usage is TRBJ2-1; possible D gene TRBD2, 5 bases. This CDR3 is 15 amino acids long. The germline V gene encodes CDR1 MDHEN and CDR2 SYDVKM. Deletions cut 6 bases from V and 4 bases from J, with 16 bases between. CDR3 sequence: CASSLPGKKYNEQFF. The CDR3 DNA reads as TGTGCCAGCAGCCTTCCCGGGAAGAAGTACAATGAGCAGTTCTTC. Filled out from reference TRBV28 and TRBJ2-1, the complete variable domain reads DVKVTQSSRYLVKRTGEKVFLECVQDMDHENMFWYRQDPGLGLRLIYFSYDVKMKEKGDIPEGYSVSREKKERFSLILESASTNQTSMYLCASSLPGKKYNEQFFGPGTRLTVL.

This clone is medium-sized by share. The genes are TRBV28 and TRBJ1-5; D gene uncertain. The CDR3 has 12 amino acids. The V gene's germline CDR1 is MDHEN and CDR2 SYDVKM. V was cut by 6 bases and J by 3 bases, with 6 bases left in between. The CDR3 region is CASSPLNQPQHF. The CDR3 nucleotides read TGTGCCAGCAGCCCACTCAATCAGCCCCAGCATTTT.